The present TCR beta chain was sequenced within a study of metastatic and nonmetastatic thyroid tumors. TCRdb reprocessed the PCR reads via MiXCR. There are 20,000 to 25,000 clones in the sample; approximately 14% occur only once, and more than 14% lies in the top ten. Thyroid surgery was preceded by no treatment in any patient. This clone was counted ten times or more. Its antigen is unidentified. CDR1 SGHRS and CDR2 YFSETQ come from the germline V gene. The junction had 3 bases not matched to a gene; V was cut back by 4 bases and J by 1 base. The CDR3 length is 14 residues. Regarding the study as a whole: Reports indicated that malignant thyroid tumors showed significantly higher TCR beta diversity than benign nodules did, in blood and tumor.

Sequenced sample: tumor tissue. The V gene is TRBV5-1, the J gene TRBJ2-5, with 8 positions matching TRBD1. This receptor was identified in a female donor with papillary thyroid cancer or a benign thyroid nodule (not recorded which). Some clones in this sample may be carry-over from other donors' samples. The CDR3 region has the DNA TGCGCCAGCAGCCAAGGACAGGGCCAAGAGACCCAGTACTTC. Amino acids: CASSQGQGQETQYF.